This T cell receptor (beta chain) was sequenced in a study of CD8 T cells in Susac syndrome. With random hexamers, reverse transcription was performed on about 0.5 to 1 ug of RNA. A multiplex approach, immunoSEQ multiplex PCR, amplified TCR beta CDR3 across 54 Vbeta and 13 Jbeta. TCRdb reprocessed the immunoSEQ multiplex PCR reads with MiXCR, giving one entry per CDR3 protein. The sample carries approximately 270,000 distinct CDR3 sequences, about 94% recorded once. Concerning this clonotype: The antigen remains undetermined.

The study, taken as a whole, reports: Individuals included in the TCR sequencing and HLA analysis were acknowledged by the study to be relatively few in number.

The multiple sclerosis controls were treatment-naive patients, and their relapsing-remitting disease was stable or active. Negative isolation was applied to CD8+ and CD4+ T cells, and FACS enrichment was applied to TEMRA cells. Germline CDR1 GTSNPN, CDR2 SVGIG (reference sequence). Trimming took 3 bases from V and 6 from J, leaving 14 bases between them. The CDR3 has 13 residues. This rearrangement joins TRBV30 to TRBJ1-1; tentative D call: TRBD1 (5 bases). The clonotype comes from a human donor with multiple sclerosis. Sequencing input: CD4+ T cells from PBMCs. In nucleotides, the CDR3 is TGTGCCTGGAGGGACGGGACGGACTCTGAAGCTTTCTTT. It translates to CAWRDGTDSEAFF.